Below, one TCR beta chain is given with its context. The antigen it binds to is not known. Base qualities are not at hand, and no much larger clone is one base apart. The record originates from a study of cytomegalovirus exposure and HLA in healthy donors (dated by TCRdb to the late 2010s). With regard to the full study: An earlier analysis of roughly 500 of the donors reported 276 Gb of sequence data and around 120 million unique TCR beta sequences obtained from around 170 million T cells. Around 320 gigabases of sequencing data and some 85 million unique TCR sequences were included in an early release covering about 700 HLA-typed donors. Of the 300 to 500 genotyped donors, over 80% were placed in the genetic ancestry cluster associated with self-reported Caucasian donors. The study was designed to test whether signatures of past pathogen exposure could be identified by cataloging public T cell receptors. The study profiled the T cell repertoires of about 640 subjects by immunosequencing and related them to cytomegalovirus serostatus. A separate validation cohort of about 110 different subjects was used in addition to the roughly 700-subject first cohort. To predict cytomegalovirus infection status, the study combined high-throughput TCR immunosequencing, statistical association of individual TCRs with disease status, and machine learning. A later analysis re-analyzed previously published TCR beta repertoires from 550 to 700 donors and added high-resolution HLA genotyping to study TCR occurrence patterns. In the later analysis, no new phenotypic data were used to find candidate immune exposures; instead, reliance was placed on TCR beta sequences and their occurrence across donors. An earlier analysis of roughly 580 of the donors used high-throughput TCR beta sequencing to judge whether each TCR beta V gene segment behaved as functional or pseudogenic. Donor age, sex, ethnicity and CMV serostatus were collected together with the repertoire data. In a later genetic analysis, genome-wide SNP genotypes for about three fifths of the 666 donors were used, and that subset was treated as a discovery cohort. All discovery cohort repertoires had been generated on a single sequencing platform. Both class I and class II loci were covered by HLA typing, at four-digit resolution. Typing coverage varied by locus: about 620-640 donors for A, B, C, DRB1 and DQB1; approximately 520 for DQA1; over 600 for DPA1; under 490 for DPB1. Four to six DR-DQ haplotypes were handled as single units for association and clustering, since linkage in the cohort was strong. Among around 400 genotyped donors of the cohort, an average of about 240,000 unique TCR beta nucleotide sequences was sequenced per donor, of which 15% to 20% were non-productive. Study-wide findings and limitations: In both the original and validation cohorts, the classifier was reported to diagnose cytomegalovirus status with high specificity and sensitivity. A later genetic analysis associated a missense DCLRE1C variant with V-gene and J-gene trimming of TCR beta chains, and an independent cohort replicated the association. A further reported finding was that TCR beta sequences accurately predicted the HLA-A and HLA-B alleles for most subjects in the first cohort. Roughly uniform sequencing depth across donors was assumed in presence/absence analyses, although this assumption may not hold. Some IMGT-functional V segments, including TRBV6-2 and TRBV6-3, could not be distinguished by the 87-base-pair reads and were therefore excluded. The study listed 150 to 200 TCR beta chains as associated with cytomegalovirus. An earlier analysis of approximately 570 of the donors showed that most TCR beta V segments appeared in productive rearrangements either about 90% or about 30% of the time, which broadly matched IMGT annotations. Immune exposure information for the cohort was limited to CMV serostatus. The authors suggested that the approach could potentially be generalized to other disease states and immunological phenotypes. The sequencing pipeline was judged likely to have produced a cluster of highly shared sequence variants as a technical artifact. When HLA alleles, especially DR and DQ, strongly co-occurred, TCR associations were difficult to assign to individual alleles. Seventeen rarely observed V segments, including chromosome 9 orphons, were excluded from the earlier analysis of just under 600 of the donors because counts were too low. A few of the identified cytomegalovirus-associated TCR beta chains were confirmed in vitro to be specific for cytomegalovirus antigens. Most TCR sequences were observed very rarely across donors, whereas some public TCRs were present in many individuals. The cohort was sequenced for TCR beta chains only, and without alpha or paired-chain data the features that could be detected were limited. According to a later analysis, most CMV-associated TCR beta chains appeared to be HLA-restricted, and the HLA associations seemed to be driven largely by CMV exposure. In a later analysis, the rate of TCR association differed among HLA loci, with DRB1 alleles having the most associated TCRs and HLA-C alleles having the fewest. Compared with equally common non-associated chains, HLA-associated TCR beta chains in a later analysis were more clonally expanded and had lower generation probabilities. A later genetic analysis reported fewer N-insertions in productive TCRs among donors in an Asian-associated ancestry cluster than the roughly 620-donor mean. Because HLA typing was missing for some donors at each locus, association tests included only the typed subset. Several of the top co-occurrence clusters appeared to be linked to parvovirus B19, influenza, CMV and Epstein-Barr virus, according to a later analysis. Correlated functional status among segregating V segments might be attributable to linkage disequilibrium, but an unknown experimental factor could not be ruled out. In a later analysis, 16,951 TCR beta sequences were associated with specific HLA alleles at a false discovery rate of 0.05.

In total, more than 500 healthy bone marrow donors made up the cohort. Cohort members were all nominally healthy when sampled, although unrecorded immune exposures were likely present. The donor was CMV seronegative and belonged to the group of 352 seronegative cohort members. A peripheral blood sample was collected from each donor, and TCR beta sequencing was performed on peripheral blood mononuclear cells. Genomic DNA extraction from the blood cell samples was performed with the Qiagen DNeasy Blood Extraction Kit. V is clipped by 2 bases and J by 9 bases, and the sequence between their germline boundaries is 8 bases long. Based on the germline V gene, the CDR1 and CDR2 sequences are KGHSH and LQKENI. The CDR3 measures 12 amino acids from cysteine to phenylalanine. The DNA shown is the 36-base CDR3, in frame from base 1. Library preparation employed the immunoSEQ multiplex PCR assay. For the multiplex PCR, a mixture combining 60 forward primers for TCR Vbeta segments and 13 reverse primers for TCR Jbeta segments was used. The CDR3 region of rearranged TCR beta genes was amplified from genomic DNA by a multiplex PCR assay. Amplified TCR beta libraries were sequenced as 87-base-pair reads on the Illumina HiSeq System. Per the source publication's procedure: A later analysis tallied 70 million to 100 million unique TCR beta chains across the 650 to 750 repertoires, and approximately 11 million of those chains were shared by two or more donors. Raw reads were error-corrected and collapsed into unique sequences with a nearest-neighbor algorithm that merged closely related sequences to remove PCR and sequencing errors. CDR3 sequences were aligned to IMGT reference sequences to assign V, D and J gene segments. For a sequence to be retained, a match of at least six nucleotides was required to both a V gene segment and a J gene segment. A rearrangement was called productive if the CDR3 had no stop codons and remained in frame with V and J, and every other rearrangement was called non-productive. CDR3 was defined by IMGT convention, running from the second conserved V-encoded cysteine to the conserved J-encoded phenylalanine. In an earlier analysis of 587 of the donors, sequences lacking an unambiguous match to a single V gene segment were excluded. In an earlier analysis of approximately 560 of the donors, a V segment was called functional when productive rearrangements were above 56.7%, and segregating when the standard deviation between donors exceeded 5%. A statistical classification framework was developed to diagnose cytomegalovirus status using the catalog of TCR beta chain sequences. In a later analysis, TCR nucleotide sequences were compared against IMGT/GENE-DB human TR gene sequences so that V and J genes could be assigned. Using the TCRdist pipeline, a later analysis assigned CDR3 sequences along with most-parsimonious VDJ recombination scenarios. A later analysis defined each TCR beta chain by its CDR3 amino acid sequence plus V-gene family, and excluded reads lacking a unique V-gene family. To address suspected cross-contamination and a sequencing artifact, a later analysis removed several hundred highly shared, low-generation-probability nucleotide sequences. For each public chain, a later analysis derived a clonal expansion index from normalized ranks of inferred template counts within each repertoire. In a later analysis, generation probabilities were computed with a VDJ recombination model fitted to out-of-frame rearrangements, and the resulting probabilities were checked against IGoR. In a later analysis, hypergeometric tests were used to score TCR-TCR, TCR-HLA and TCR-CMV co-occurrence, with a repertoire-size bias correction applied to TCR pairs. To estimate false discovery rates, a later analysis permuted the HLA or CMV assignments 20 times. In a later analysis, co-occurring TCRs were grouped using DBSCAN, and TCRdist sequence similarity was added for clustering within HLA-allele-positive subsets. For co-occurrence clustering, repertoires with fewer than 30,000 or more than 120,000 public chains were excluded, along with four or five repertoires with anomalous nucleotide sharing. Drawn from immuneACCESS, this table holds only the in-frame rearrangements with V and J called that TCRdb kept. Clones are partly lost; checked studies trace under half to an unresolved V gene and leave the rest unexplained. Clone size and the V and J calls come from that table; the DNA yielded D and trimming. The sample records more than 130,000 clones, 60% to 80% of which are singletons. Roughly 4.9% of the sample belongs to the ten largest clones.

The clonotype was recovered from a woman between 45 and 65 years old in good health and CMV-seronegative. What was sequenced was PBMCs. The V and J genes are TRBV18 and TRBJ2-1; TRBD2 is possibly the D segment (5 matching bases). CDR3 reads: CASSPGEGEQFF. The DNA reads TGTGCCAGCTCACCAGGTGAGGGTGAGCAGTTCTTC.